The 12 T cell receptor beta chains presented below share a single source sample, sequenced in a study of cytomegalovirus exposure and HLA in healthy donors. Libraries were prepared by immunoSEQ multiplex PCR; TCRdb keeps only in-frame clonotypes and omits some of them. Here the sample spans some 100,000 clones, more than 85% being singletons. Sequencing was performed on PBMCs. These receptors all stem from a man in his late teens or twenties in good health and CMV-seropositive.

V usage is TRBV18 and J usage is TRBJ1-6; D possibly corresponds to TRBD1 (6 bases). Germline V gives CDR1 KGHSH, CDR2 LQKENI. CDR3 length: 13 amino acids. The V and J ends lost 2 bases and 11 bases respectively, with 10 bases between them. Here the CDR3 reads CASSPSGAAPLHF. The DNA of the CDR3 is TGTGCCAGCTCACCATCAGGGGCGGCACCCCTCCACTTT.

The genes are TRBV7-9 and TRBJ1-2; D is unresolved. This CDR3 is built from 13 residues. Trimming removed 6 bases from V and 0 bases from J, with 8 bases in between. Germline-derived CDR1 and CDR2 are SEHNR and FQNEAQ (reference sequence). CDR3 sequence (DNA): TGTGCCAGCAGGTCCGGGGCTAACTATGGCTACACCTTC. This translates into CASRSGANYGYTF.

The chain employs TRBV6-5 and TRBJ1-2; 8 bases align to TRBD1. The CDR3 is 13 amino acids. Germline V gene sequence: CDR1 MNHEY, CDR2 SVGAGI. V was clipped by 6 bases and J by 13 bases; unmatched bases: 13. The CDR3 region has the DNA TGTGCCAGCAGGGAGCCCGGACAGGGCGGTTGCACCTTC. The encoded protein is CASREPGQGGCTF.

The genes are TRBV28 and TRBJ2-7; the D gene is possibly TRBD1 (5 bases). The CDR3 extends over 13 amino acids. The germline V gene has CDR1 MDHEN and CDR2 SYDVKM. Trimming took off 3 bases at V and 2 bases at J, with 8 bases between the two ends. The CDR3 nucleotides are TGTGCCAGCAGTTTCCCCAGGGCCTACGAGCAGTACTTC. Translation: CASSFPRAYEQYF. Based on the CDR3 plus reference TRBV28 and TRBJ2-7, the full variable domain is DVKVTQSSRYLVKRTGEKVFLECVQDMDHENMFWYRQDPGLGLRLIYFSYDVKMKEKGDIPEGYSVSREKKERFSLILESASTNQTSMYLCASSFPRAYEQYFGPGTRLTVT.

The chain is built from TRBV28 and TRBJ1-6; 7 bases fit TRBD1. CDR3 length equals 12 residues. CDR1 is MDHEN, CDR2 SYDVKM, per germline. The CDR3 is CASGTANSPLHF. DNA for the CDR3: TGTGCGTCCGGGACAGCTAATTCACCCCTCCACTTT.

This clone appeared once. V usage is TRBV5-1 and J usage is TRBJ2-1; D remains unclear. Per germline, CDR1 SGHRS and CDR2 YFSETQ. The CDR3 runs to 15 residues. Deletions cut 5 bases from V and 7 bases from J, with 19 bases between. The CDR3 nucleotides are TGCGCCAGCAGTCTTATCCCGGGTTCCACGAATGAGCAGTTCTTC. This gives the protein CASSLIPGSTNEQFF.

The CDR3 DNA sequence: TGTGCCAGCCTCTCAGGGGTCAACACAGATACGCAGTATTTT. Translated, it gives CASLSGVNTDTQYF. The chain couples TRBV6-6 to TRBJ2-3, with D possibly being TRBD1 (6 bases). Germline loops: CDR1 MNHNY, CDR2 SVGAGI (reference sequence). The CDR3 has 14 residues. Trimming stripped 8 bases from V and 2 bases from J, with 14 bases between.

The V call is TRBV18, the J call TRBJ1-5; possibly TRBD1 for D (6 bases). Trimming stripped 4 bases from V and 3 bases from J, with 16 bases between. There are 16 residues in the CDR3. Germline assignment: CDR1 KGHSH and CDR2 LQKENI. The CDR3 bases are TGTGCCAGCTCACTCAGGGGTAGCCCGCTCAATCAGCCCCAGCATTTT. It codes for CASSLRGSPLNQPQHF. Full variable domain (remainder filled in from reference TRBV18 and TRBJ1-5): NAGVMQNPRHLVRRRGQEARLRCSPMKGHSHVYWYRQLPEEGLKFMVYLQKENIIDESGMPKERFSAEFPKEGPSILRIQQVVRGDSAAYFCASSLRGSPLNQPQHFGDGTRLSIL.

The genes are TRBV5-8 and TRBJ1-5; D is unclear. Germline V gene lookup returns CDR1 SGHTS and CDR2 YDEGEE. V was shortened by 0 bases and J by 0 bases, with 7 bases between the two germline ends. The CDR3 totals 15 residues. This chain's CDR3 is CASSLDGYSNQPQHF. CDR3 nucleotide sequence: TGTGCCAGCAGCTTGGACGGTTATAGCAATCAGCCCCAGCATTTT.

The CDR3 spells CASRFDRSSSSYEQYF. CDR3 bases: TGTGCCAGCAGATTCGACAGGTCCAGTTCCTCCTACGAGCAGTACTTC. This chain connects TRBV7-8 to TRBJ2-7, with D tentatively TRBD1 (6 bases). V dropped 6 bases and J dropped 0 bases, with 18 bases sitting between them. The CDR3 sequence is 16 residues long. Germline V CDR1 and CDR2: SGHVS, FQNEAQ. Filled out from reference TRBV7-8 and TRBJ2-7, the complete variable domain reads GAGVSQSPRYKVAKRGQDVALRCDPISGHVSLFWYQQALGQGPEFLTYFQNEAQLDKSGLPSDRFFAERPEGSVSTLKIQRTQQEDSAVYLCASRFDRSSSSYEQYFGPGTRLTVT.

The genes are TRBV9 and TRBJ2-2; 9 positions agree with TRBD2. V shed 0 bases and J 6 bases; nucleotides not matched to a gene: 9. The CDR3 totals 17 residues. Germline V lookup: CDR1 SGDLS, CDR2 YYNGEE. CDR3 region: CASSVGSSGVRAGELFF. For the CDR3, the DNA is TGTGCCAGCAGCGTAGGTTCTAGCGGGGTCCGGGCCGGGGAGCTGTTTTTT.

This chain uses TRBV10-1 with TRBJ2-2; D is possibly TRBD1 (5 bases). Trimming cost V 3 bases and J 1 base, with 9 bases left between them. CDR3 length: 15 amino acids. Germline-derived CDR1 and CDR2 are WNHNN and SYGVQD (reference sequence). The CDR3 loop is CASSDSGMNTGELFF. As DNA, the CDR3 is TGCGCCAGCAGTGACTCAGGGATGAACACCGGGGAGCTGTTTTTT.